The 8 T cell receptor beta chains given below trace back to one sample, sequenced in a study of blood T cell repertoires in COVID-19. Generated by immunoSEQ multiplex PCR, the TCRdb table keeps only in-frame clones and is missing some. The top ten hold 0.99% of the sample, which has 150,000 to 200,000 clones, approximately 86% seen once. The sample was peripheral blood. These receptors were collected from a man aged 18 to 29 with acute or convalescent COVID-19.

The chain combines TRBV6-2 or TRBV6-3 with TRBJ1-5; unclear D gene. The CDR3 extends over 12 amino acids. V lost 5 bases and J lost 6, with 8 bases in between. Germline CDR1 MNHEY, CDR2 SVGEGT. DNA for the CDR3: TGTGCCAGCAGTCCCCGCGGTCAGCCCCAGCATTTT. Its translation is CASSPRGQPQHF.

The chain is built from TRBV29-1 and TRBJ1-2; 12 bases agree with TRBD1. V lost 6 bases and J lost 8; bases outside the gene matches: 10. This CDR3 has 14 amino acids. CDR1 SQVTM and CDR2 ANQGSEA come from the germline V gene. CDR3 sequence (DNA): TGCAGCGTCAAACCGGGACAGGGGGCATGGGGCTACACCTTC. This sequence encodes CSVKPGQGAWGYTF.

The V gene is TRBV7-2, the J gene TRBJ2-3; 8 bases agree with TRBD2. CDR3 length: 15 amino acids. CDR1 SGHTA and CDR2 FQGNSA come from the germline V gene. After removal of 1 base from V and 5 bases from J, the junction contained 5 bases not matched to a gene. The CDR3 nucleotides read TGTGCCAGCAGCTTAGACGGGGGGGCTATAGATACGCAGTATTTT. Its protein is CASSLDGGAIDTQYF.

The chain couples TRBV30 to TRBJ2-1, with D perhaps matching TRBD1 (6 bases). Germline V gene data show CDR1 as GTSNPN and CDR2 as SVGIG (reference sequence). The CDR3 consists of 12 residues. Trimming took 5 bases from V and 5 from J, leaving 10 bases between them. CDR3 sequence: CAWAEGDNEQFF. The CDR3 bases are TGTGCCTGGGCTGAGGGGGACAATGAGCAGTTCTTC.

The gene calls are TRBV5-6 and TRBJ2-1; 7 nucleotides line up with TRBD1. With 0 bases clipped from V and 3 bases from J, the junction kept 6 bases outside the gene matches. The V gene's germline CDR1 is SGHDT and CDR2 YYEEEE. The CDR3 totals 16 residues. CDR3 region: CASSLATGVVYNEQFF. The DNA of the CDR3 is TGTGCCAGCAGCTTGGCCACAGGGGTCGTCTACAATGAGCAGTTCTTC.

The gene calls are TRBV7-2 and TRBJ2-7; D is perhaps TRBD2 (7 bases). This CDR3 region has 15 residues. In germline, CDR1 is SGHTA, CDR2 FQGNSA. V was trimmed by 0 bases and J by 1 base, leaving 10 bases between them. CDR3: CASSLAGGGSYEQYF. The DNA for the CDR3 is TGTGCCAGCAGCTTAGCGGGAGGGGGTTCCTACGAGCAGTACTTC.

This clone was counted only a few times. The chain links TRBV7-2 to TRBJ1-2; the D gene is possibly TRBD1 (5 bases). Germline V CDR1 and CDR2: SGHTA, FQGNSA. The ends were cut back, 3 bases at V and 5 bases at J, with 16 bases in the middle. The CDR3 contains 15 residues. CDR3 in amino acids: CASSFLRRGLYGYTF. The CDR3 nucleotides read TGTGCCAGCAGCTTTCTCCGTAGGGGTTTATATGGCTACACCTTC.

The CDR3 loop is CASSPQGGKQPQHF. In nucleotides, the CDR3 is TGTGCCAGCAGCCCCCAGGGGGGTAAGCAGCCCCAGCATTTT. The chain carries TRBV11-2 and TRBJ1-5; 7 nucleotides agree with TRBD1. The CDR3 runs to 14 residues. Germline V lookup: CDR1 SGHAT, CDR2 FQNNGV. Trimming cost V 5 bases and J 7 bases; bases outside gene matches: 8. Full variable domain (remainder filled in from reference TRBV11-2 and TRBJ1-5): EAGVAQSPRYKIIEKRQSVAFWCNPISGHATLYWYQQILGQGPKLLIQFQNNGVVDDSQLPKDRFSAERLKGVDSTLKIQPAKLEDSAVYLCASSPQGGKQPQHFGDGTRLSIL.